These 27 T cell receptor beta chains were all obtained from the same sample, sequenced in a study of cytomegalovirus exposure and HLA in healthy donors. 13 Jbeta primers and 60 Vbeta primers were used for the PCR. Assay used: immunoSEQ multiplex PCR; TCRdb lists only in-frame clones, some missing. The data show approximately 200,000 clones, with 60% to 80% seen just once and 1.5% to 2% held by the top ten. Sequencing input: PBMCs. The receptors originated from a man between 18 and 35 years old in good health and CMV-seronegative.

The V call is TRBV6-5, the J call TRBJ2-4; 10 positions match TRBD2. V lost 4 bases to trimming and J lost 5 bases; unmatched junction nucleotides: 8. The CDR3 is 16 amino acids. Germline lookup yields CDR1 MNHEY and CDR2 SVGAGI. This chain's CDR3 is CASSWGTSAGENIQYF. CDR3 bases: TGTGCCAGCAGTTGGGGGACTAGCGCCGGGGAAAACATTCAGTACTTC.

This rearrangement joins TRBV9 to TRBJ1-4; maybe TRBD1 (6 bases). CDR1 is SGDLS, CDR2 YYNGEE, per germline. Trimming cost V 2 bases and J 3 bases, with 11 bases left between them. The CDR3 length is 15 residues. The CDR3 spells CASSVQGLANEKLFF. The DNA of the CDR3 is TGTGCCAGCAGCGTCCAGGGGCTAGCTAATGAAAAACTGTTTTTT.

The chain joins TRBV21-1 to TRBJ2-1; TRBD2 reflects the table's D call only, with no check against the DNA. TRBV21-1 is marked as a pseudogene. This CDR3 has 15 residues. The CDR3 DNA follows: TGTGCCAGCAGCAGGGGGGGGCACTCCTACAATGAGCAGTTCTTC. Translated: CASSRGGHSYNEQFF.

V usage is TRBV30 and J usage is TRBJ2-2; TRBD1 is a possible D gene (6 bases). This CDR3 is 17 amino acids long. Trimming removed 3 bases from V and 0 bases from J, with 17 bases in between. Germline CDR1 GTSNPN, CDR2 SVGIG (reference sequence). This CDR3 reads CAWREMPGQANTGELFF. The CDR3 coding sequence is TGTGCCTGGAGAGAAATGCCGGGACAAGCGAACACCGGGGAGCTGTTTTTT.

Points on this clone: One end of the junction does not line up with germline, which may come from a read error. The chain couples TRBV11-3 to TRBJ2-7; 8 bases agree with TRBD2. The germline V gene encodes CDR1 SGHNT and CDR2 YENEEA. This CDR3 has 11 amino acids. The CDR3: CASRISGIGPF. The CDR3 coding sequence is TGTGCCAGCAGAATTAGCGGGATCGGCCCCTTC.

The CDR3 here is CASSLAAVGSNYGYTF. CDR3 nucleotide sequence: TGTGCCAGCAGCTTAGCGGCGGTCGGAAGTAACTATGGCTACACCTTC. V is TRBV7-8 and J is TRBJ1-2; D is undetermined. Germline loops: CDR1 SGHVS, CDR2 FQNEAQ. This CDR3 comprises 16 residues. The ends were cut back, 0 bases at V and 1 base at J, with 12 bases in the middle.

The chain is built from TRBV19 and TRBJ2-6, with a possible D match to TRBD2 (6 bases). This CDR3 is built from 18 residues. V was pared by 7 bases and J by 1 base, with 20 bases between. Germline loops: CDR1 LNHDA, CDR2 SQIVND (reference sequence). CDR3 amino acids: CASKMANSGWSGANVLTF. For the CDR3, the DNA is TGTGCCAGTAAGATGGCAAACAGCGGGTGGTCTGGGGCCAACGTCCTGACTTTC.

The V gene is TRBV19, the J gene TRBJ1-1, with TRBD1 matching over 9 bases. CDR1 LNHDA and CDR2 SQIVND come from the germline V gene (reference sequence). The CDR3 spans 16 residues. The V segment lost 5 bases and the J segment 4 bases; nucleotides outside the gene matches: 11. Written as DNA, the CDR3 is TGTGCCAGTAGTCCTAACAGGGGGCGGGTCGTCACTGAAGCTTTCTTT. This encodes CASSPNRGRVVTEAFF.

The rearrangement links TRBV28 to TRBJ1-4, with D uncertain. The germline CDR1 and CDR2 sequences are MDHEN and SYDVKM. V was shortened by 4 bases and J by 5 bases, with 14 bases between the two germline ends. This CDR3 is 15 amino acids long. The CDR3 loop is CASSSPVVGNEKLFF. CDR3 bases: TGTGCCAGCAGTTCTCCAGTAGTGGGCAATGAAAAACTGTTTTTT. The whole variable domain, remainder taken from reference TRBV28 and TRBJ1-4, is DVKVTQSSRYLVKRTGEKVFLECVQDMDHENMFWYRQDPGLGLRLIYFSYDVKMKEKGDIPEGYSVSREKKERFSLILESASTNQTSMYLCASSSPVVGNEKLFFGSGTQLSVL.

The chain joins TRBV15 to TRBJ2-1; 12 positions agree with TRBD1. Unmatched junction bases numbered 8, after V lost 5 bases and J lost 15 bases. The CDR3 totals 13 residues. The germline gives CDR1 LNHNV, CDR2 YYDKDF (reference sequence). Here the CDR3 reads CATSGDRGRGGFF. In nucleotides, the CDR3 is TGTGCCACCAGCGGGGACAGGGGGCGTGGGGGGTTCTTC.

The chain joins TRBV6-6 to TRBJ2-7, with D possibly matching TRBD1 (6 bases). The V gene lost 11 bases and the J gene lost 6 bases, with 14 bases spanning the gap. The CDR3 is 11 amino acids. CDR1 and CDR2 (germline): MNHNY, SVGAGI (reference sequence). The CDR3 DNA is TGTGCCGCCACAGGGAAAGGCGAGCAGTACTTC. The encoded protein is CAATGKGEQYF.

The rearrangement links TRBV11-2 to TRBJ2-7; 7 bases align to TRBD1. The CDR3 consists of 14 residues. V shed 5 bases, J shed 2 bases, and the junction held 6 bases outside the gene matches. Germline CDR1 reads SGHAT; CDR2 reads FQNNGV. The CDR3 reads CASSALQGAYEQYF. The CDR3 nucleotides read TGTGCCAGCAGCGCCCTCCAGGGGGCCTACGAGCAGTACTTC.

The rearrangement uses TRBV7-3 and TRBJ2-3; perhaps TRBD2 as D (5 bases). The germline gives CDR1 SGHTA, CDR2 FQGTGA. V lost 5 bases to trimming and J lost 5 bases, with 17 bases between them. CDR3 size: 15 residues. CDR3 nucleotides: TGTGCCAGCAGCCCCCAGCCCGGGGTTCTAGATACGCAGTATTTT. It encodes CASSPQPGVLDTQYF. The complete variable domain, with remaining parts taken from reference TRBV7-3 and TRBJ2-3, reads GAGVSQTPSNKVTEKGKYVELRCDPISGHTALYWYRQSLGQGPEFLIYFQGTGAADDSGLPNDRFFAVRPEGSVSTLKIQRTERGDSAVYLCASSPQPGVLDTQYFGPGTRLTVL.

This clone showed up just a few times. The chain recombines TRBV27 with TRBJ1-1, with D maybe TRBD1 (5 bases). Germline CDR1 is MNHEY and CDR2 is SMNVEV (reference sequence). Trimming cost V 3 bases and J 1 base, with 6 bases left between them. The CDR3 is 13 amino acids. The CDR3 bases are TGTGCCAGCAGTTTGGGGCCGAACACTGAAGCTTTCTTT. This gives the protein CASSLGPNTEAFF.

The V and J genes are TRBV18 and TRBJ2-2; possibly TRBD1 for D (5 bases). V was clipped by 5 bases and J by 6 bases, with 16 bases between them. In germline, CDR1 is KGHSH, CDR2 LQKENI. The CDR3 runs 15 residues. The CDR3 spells CASSSRAGYPGELFF. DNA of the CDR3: TGTGCCAGCTCATCACGGGCAGGGTATCCCGGGGAGCTGTTTTTT.

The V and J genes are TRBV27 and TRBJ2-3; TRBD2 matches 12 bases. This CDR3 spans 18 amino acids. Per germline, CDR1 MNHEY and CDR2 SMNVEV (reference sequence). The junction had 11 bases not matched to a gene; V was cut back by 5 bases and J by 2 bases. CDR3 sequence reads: CASSENRLAGALTDTQYF. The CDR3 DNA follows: TGTGCCAGCAGTGAAAATCGACTAGCGGGGGCCCTCACAGATACGCAGTATTTT.

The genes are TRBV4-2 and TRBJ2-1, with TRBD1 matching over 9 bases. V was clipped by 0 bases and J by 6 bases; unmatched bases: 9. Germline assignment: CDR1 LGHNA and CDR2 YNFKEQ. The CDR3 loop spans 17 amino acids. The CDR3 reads CASSQEKKTGQGNEQFF. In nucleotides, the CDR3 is TGTGCCAGCAGCCAAGAGAAGAAAACGGGACAGGGCAATGAGCAGTTCTTC.

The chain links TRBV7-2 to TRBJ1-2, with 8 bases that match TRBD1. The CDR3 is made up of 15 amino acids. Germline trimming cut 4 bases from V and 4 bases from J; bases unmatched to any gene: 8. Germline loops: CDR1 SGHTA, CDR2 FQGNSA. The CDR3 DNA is TGTGCCAGCAGCTCCCATAAGGACAGGGTCTATGGCTACACCTTC. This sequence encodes CASSSHKDRVYGYTF.

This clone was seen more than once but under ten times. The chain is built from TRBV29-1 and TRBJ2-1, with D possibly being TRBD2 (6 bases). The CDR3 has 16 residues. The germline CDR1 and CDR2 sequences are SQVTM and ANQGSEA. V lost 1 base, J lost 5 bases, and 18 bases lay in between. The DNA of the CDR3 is TGCAGCGTTGAAGGGGGGGAATCGGACGGAAACAATGAGCAGTTCTTC. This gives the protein CSVEGGESDGNNEQFF.

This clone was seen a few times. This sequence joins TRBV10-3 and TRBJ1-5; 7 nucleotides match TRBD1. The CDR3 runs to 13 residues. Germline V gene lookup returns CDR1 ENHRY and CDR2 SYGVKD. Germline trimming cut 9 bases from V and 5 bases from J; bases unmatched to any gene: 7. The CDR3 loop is CAIGTGADQPQHF. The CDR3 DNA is TGTGCCATAGGTACAGGGGCAGATCAGCCCCAGCATTTT.

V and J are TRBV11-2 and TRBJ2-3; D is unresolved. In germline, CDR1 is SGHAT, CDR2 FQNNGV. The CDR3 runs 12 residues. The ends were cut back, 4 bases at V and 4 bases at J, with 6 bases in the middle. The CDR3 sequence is CASSSTADTQYF. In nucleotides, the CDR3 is TGTGCCAGCAGCTCCACGGCAGATACGCAGTATTTT.

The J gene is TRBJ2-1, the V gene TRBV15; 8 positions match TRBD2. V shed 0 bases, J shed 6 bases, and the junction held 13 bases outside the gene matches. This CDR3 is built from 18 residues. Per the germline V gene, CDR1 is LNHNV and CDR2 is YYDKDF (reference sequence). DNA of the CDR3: TGTGCCACCAGCAGAGATCCCGGGGCGGGGGGCTCCGGCAATGAGCAGTTCTTC. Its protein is CATSRDPGAGGSGNEQFF.

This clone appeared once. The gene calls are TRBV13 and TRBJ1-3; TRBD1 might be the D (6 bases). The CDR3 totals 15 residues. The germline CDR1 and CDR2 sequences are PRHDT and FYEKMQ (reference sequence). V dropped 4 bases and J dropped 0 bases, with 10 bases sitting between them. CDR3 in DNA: TGTGCCAGCAGCTCAGGACAGAACTCTGGAAACACCATATATTTT. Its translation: CASSSGQNSGNTIYF.

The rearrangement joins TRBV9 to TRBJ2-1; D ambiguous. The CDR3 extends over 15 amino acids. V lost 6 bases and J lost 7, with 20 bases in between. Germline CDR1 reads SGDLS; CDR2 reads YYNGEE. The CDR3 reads CASIPKSSGLNEQFF. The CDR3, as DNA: TGTGCCAGCATTCCCAAGTCCTCCGGTCTTAATGAGCAGTTCTTC.

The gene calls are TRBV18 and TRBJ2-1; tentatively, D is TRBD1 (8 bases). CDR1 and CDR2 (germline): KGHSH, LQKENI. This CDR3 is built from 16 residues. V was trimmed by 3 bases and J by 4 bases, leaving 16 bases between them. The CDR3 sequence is CASSPRAGQVYNEQFF. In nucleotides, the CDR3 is TGTGCCAGCTCACCTCGAGCGGGACAGGTATACAATGAGCAGTTCTTC.

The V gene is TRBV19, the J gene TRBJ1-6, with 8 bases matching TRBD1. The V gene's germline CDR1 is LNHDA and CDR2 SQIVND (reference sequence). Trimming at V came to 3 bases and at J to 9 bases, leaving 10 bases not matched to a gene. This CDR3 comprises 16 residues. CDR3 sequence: CASSMAPGTGVSPLHF. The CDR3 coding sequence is TGTGCCAGTAGTATGGCCCCCGGGACAGGTGTTTCACCCCTCCACTTT. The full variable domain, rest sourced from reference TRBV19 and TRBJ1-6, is DGGITQSPKYLFRKEGQNVTLSCEQNLNHDAMYWYRQDPGQGLRLIYYSQIVNDFQKGDIAEGYSVSREKKESFPLTVTSAQKNPTAFYLCASSMAPGTGVSPLHFGNGTRLTVT.

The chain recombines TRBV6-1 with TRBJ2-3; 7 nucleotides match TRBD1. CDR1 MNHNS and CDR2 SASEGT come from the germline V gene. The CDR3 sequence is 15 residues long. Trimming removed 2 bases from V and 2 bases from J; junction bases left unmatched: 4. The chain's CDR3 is CASSERQGITDTQYF. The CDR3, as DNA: TGTGCCAGCAGTGAACGACAGGGTATCACAGATACGCAGTATTTT.